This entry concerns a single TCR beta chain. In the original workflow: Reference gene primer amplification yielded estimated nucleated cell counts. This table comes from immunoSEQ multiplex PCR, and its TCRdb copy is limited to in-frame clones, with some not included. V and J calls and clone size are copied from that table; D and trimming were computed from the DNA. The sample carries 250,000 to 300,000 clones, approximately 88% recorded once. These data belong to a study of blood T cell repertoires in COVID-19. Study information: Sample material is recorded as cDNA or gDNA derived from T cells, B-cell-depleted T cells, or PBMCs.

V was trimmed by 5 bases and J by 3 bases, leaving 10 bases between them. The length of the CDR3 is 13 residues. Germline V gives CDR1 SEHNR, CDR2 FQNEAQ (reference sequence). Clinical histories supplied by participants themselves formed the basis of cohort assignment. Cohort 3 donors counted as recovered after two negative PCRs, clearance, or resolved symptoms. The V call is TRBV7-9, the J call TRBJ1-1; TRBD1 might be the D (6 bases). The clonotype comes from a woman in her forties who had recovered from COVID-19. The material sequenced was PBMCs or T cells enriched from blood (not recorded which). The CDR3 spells CASSQQGDTEAFF. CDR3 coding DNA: TGTGCCAGCAGCCAACAGGGCGACACTGAAGCTTTCTTT.